The 23 T cell receptor beta chains below all came from one sample that was sequenced in a study of cytomegalovirus exposure and HLA in healthy donors. It was with 60 Vbeta and 13 Jbeta primers that the PCR ran. Method: immunoSEQ multiplex PCR; TCRdb's copy keeps in-frame clones and lacks some. The table lists 190,000 or so clones, 79% of them singletons. The sample was PBMCs. Receptors originate from a girl aged 5-17 years in good health and CMV-seropositive.

The chain joins TRBV4-3 to TRBJ1-5; D is unresolved. Germline V lookup: CDR1 LGHNA, CDR2 YSLEER. The CDR3 length is 13 residues. The V end was cut by 0 bases, the J end by 9 bases, with 9 bases between. DNA of the CDR3: TGCGCCAGCAGCCAAGAACAAGATCGGCCCCAGCATTTT. Residues: CASSQEQDRPQHF.

This chain connects TRBV6-6 to TRBJ2-3; 12 bases align to TRBD2. Unmatched junction bases numbered 1, after V lost 2 bases and J lost 1 base. CDR1 and CDR2 from the germline V gene are MNHNY and SVGAGI (reference sequence). The CDR3 consists of 16 residues. CDR3 residues: CASSYRTSGGTDTQYF. As DNA, the CDR3 is TGTGCCAGCAGTTACCGGACTAGCGGGGGCACAGATACGCAGTATTTT.

This CDR3 is CASSLPGQGTANYGYTF. CDR3 bases: TGTGCCAGCAGCTTACCAGGACAGGGGACGGCTAACTATGGCTACACCTTC. This chain joins TRBV7-9 and TRBJ1-2, with 9 nucleotides matching TRBD1. CDR3 length: 17 amino acids. Germline trimming cut 2 bases from V and 0 bases from J; bases unmatched to any gene: 7. In germline, CDR1 is SEHNR, CDR2 FQNEAQ (reference sequence). Looking up the rest from reference TRBV7-9 and TRBJ1-2 gives the full variable domain: DTGVSQNPRHKITKRGQNVTFRCDPISEHNRLYWYRQTLGQGPEFLTYFQNEAQLEKSRLLSDRFSAERPKGSFSTLEIQRTEQGDSAMYLCASSLPGQGTANYGYTFGSGTRLTVV.

The V and J genes are TRBV10-2 and TRBJ2-7, with D tentatively TRBD2 (6 bases). V lost 7 bases and J lost 3, with 13 bases in between. CDR1 and CDR2 from the germline V gene are WSHSY and SAAADI. This CDR3 is 13 amino acids long. CDR3 sequence reads: CASTGTGIYEQYF. Written as DNA, the CDR3 is TGCGCCAGCACGGGGACTGGCATCTACGAGCAGTACTTC.

This clone was seen only a few times. This chain uses TRBV6-1 with TRBJ2-7; 8 nucleotides align to TRBD1. The CDR3 is 17 amino acids. The germline CDR1 and CDR2 sequences are MNHNS and SASEGT. V was clipped by 4 bases and J by 1 base; unmatched bases: 12. The CDR3 sequence: CASSAYALGQGSYEQYF. The CDR3 DNA reads TGTGCCAGCAGTGCATATGCCCTAGGACAGGGATCCTACGAGCAGTACTTC.

This clone was seen a handful of times. The chain combines TRBV11-3 with TRBJ2-2; 14 nucleotides align to TRBD2. CDR1 is SGHNT and CDR2 is YENEEA in the germline V gene. V shed 5 bases, J shed 7 bases, and the junction held 15 bases outside the gene matches. CDR3 size: 19 residues. The CDR3 loop is CASSPRGGLAGVISGELFF. For the CDR3, the DNA is TGTGCCAGCAGCCCTAGAGGGGGACTAGCGGGGGTAATAAGCGGGGAGCTGTTTTTT.

As concerns this clone: Other DNA sequences of this sample code for an identical CDR3. The chain employs TRBV7-9 and TRBJ1-5; tentative D call: TRBD1 (5 bases). Germline CDR1 and CDR2: SEHNR and FQNEAQ (reference sequence). This CDR3 has 14 residues. Between the trimmed V and J ends, which lost 1 base and 3 bases, there was a span of 7 bases. CDR3 DNA sequence: TGTGCCAGCAGCTTAGGACAGTCCAATCAGCCCCAGCATTTT. Its translation: CASSLGQSNQPQHF.

The V call is TRBV11-2, the J call TRBJ1-6, with a possible D match to TRBD1 (6 bases). Trimming removed 5 bases from V and 3 bases from J, with 14 bases in between. The CDR3 covers 16 residues. Germline CDR1 is SGHAT and CDR2 is FQNNGV. CDR3 in amino acids: CASSDNGQIYNSPLHF. In DNA form, the CDR3 reads TGTGCCAGCAGCGATAACGGACAGATCTATAATTCACCCCTCCACTTT.

The genes are TRBV15 and TRBJ2-3; TRBD2 matches at 8 bases. This CDR3 is built from 17 residues. In germline, CDR1 is LNHNV, CDR2 YYDKDF (reference sequence). The junction had 6 bases not matched to a gene; V was cut back by 0 bases and J by 1 base. This CDR3 reads CATSRDPAGGGTDTQYF. CDR3 bases: TGTGCCACCAGCAGAGACCCCGCGGGGGGTGGCACAGATACGCAGTATTTT.

In its sample, this clone was seen once. DNA of the CDR3: TGCGCCAGCAGCCAAGGGGGACTACCAGATACGCAGTATTTT. Its translation is CASSQGGLPDTQYF. The chain uses TRBV4-1 and TRBJ2-3, with 7 bases lining up with TRBD2. The CDR3 spans 14 residues. Germline CDR1 reads MGHRA; CDR2 reads YSYEKL. The V segment lost 1 base and the J segment 4 bases; nucleotides outside the gene matches: 2.

V is TRBV9 and J is TRBJ2-2, with TRBD2 as a possible D gene (5 bases). The CDR3 is 14 amino acids. The ends were cut back, 3 bases at V and 2 bases at J, with 8 bases in the middle. CDR1 is SGDLS and CDR2 is YYNGEE in the germline V gene. CDR3 region: CASSESGNTGELFF. As DNA, the CDR3 is TGTGCCAGCAGCGAGAGCGGAAACACCGGGGAGCTGTTTTTT.

The V call is TRBV27, the J call TRBJ1-6, with 8 nucleotides matching TRBD1. The V segment lost 5 bases and the J segment 10 bases; nucleotides outside the gene matches: 13. Germline V gives CDR1 MNHEY, CDR2 SMNVEV (reference sequence). This CDR3 is built from 16 residues. The DNA for the CDR3 is TGTGCCAGCAGTACCACACGGACAGGGTTAGGGTCACCCCTCCACTTT. Its protein is CASSTTRTGLGSPLHF.

This chain joins TRBV6-6 and TRBJ1-1; D is unresolved. CDR3 size: 15 residues. In germline, CDR1 is MNHNY, CDR2 SVGAGI (reference sequence). V was pared by 0 bases and J by 3 bases, with 11 bases between. The CDR3 nucleotides read TGTGCCAGCAGTTACTCGGAGGGTTGGTACACTGAAGCTTTCTTT. Translated: CASSYSEGWYTEAFF.

This clone was detected once. This sequence joins TRBV25-1 and TRBJ2-5, with D hard to call. There are 15 residues in the CDR3. Germline V gene lookup returns CDR1 MGHDK and CDR2 SYGVNS. Trimming removed 2 bases from V and 5 bases from J, with 15 bases in between. This chain's CDR3 is CASSEPRVVGETQYF. The DNA for the CDR3 is TGTGCCAGCAGTGAACCTCGGGTTGTAGGCGAGACCCAGTACTTC.

This chain links TRBV6-1 with TRBJ2-5, with TRBD1 as a possible D gene (8 bases). CDR1 and CDR2 from the germline V gene are MNHNS and SASEGT. The CDR3 has 14 amino acids. V was pared by 6 bases and J by 3 bases, with 14 bases between. The CDR3 bases are TGTGCCAGCAGACTACAGGGGGGGGAAGAGACCCAGTACTTC. Translating it yields CASRLQGGEETQYF.

This clone was seen many times. The chain carries TRBV4-3 and TRBJ2-6; possibly TRBD1 for D (5 bases). CDR3 size: 16 residues. The germline gives CDR1 LGHNA, CDR2 YSLEER. Trimming removed 4 bases from V and 1 base from J, with 11 bases in between. The CDR3 here is CASSPTSGSGANVLTF. The CDR3 nucleotides are TGCGCCAGCAGCCCTACTTCAGGGTCTGGGGCCAACGTCCTGACTTTC.

The chain carries TRBV5-6 and TRBJ1-4; D unresolved. With 6 bases removed from V and 1 base from J, the gap between germline ends came to 19 bases. Per the germline V gene, CDR1 is SGHDT and CDR2 is YYEEEE. This CDR3 contains 17 residues. CDR3 loop: CASNPGGYGGTNEKLFF. CDR3 nucleotides: TGTGCCAGCAACCCCGGCGGGTATGGTGGAACTAATGAAAAACTGTTTTTT.

The chain employs TRBV19 and TRBJ1-2, with D maybe TRBD1 (6 bases). CDR3 length: 12 amino acids. Trimming removed 5 bases from V and 12 bases from J, with 16 bases in between. Germline V gene sequence: CDR1 LNHDA, CDR2 SQIVND (reference sequence). The CDR3 spells CASSQSDRSHTF. The CDR3 DNA reads as TGTGCCAGTAGTCAATCTGACAGGTCCCACACCTTC.

The genes are TRBV14 and TRBJ1-2, with a possible D match to TRBD1 (5 bases). The germline gives CDR1 SGHDN, CDR2 FVKESK. The V end lost 3 bases, the J end lost 4 bases, and 12 bases lay between the germline ends. This CDR3 comprises 14 residues. CDR3 in amino acids: CASSQDDSTYGYTF. In DNA, the CDR3 is TGTGCCAGCAGCCAGGATGACAGTACCTATGGCTACACCTTC.

The chain has TRBV7-2 and TRBJ2-1, with a tentative D call TRBD1 (5 bases). The ends were cut back, 5 bases at V and 6 bases at J, with 14 bases in the middle. The CDR3 length is 14 residues. Per germline, CDR1 SGHTA and CDR2 FQGNSA. The CDR3 loop is CASSPDTGFNEQFF. The DNA of the CDR3 is TGTGCCAGCAGCCCCGATACAGGTTTCAATGAGCAGTTCTTC.

This chain joins TRBV27 and TRBJ1-6; 8 nucleotides line up with TRBD1. After removal of 5 bases from V and 0 bases from J, the junction contained 6 bases not matched to a gene. CDR1 is MNHEY and CDR2 is SMNVEV in the germline V gene (reference sequence). The CDR3 spans 17 residues. CDR3 nucleotides: TGTGCCAGCAGTCCTAGGACAGGGAGCTCCTATAATTCACCCCTCCACTTT. Translated: CASSPRTGSSYNSPLHF.

This rearrangement joins TRBV5-1 to TRBJ2-1; TRBD2 aligns across 7 bases. The CDR3 covers 14 residues. CDR1 is SGHRS and CDR2 is YFSETQ in the germline V gene. J was trimmed by 1 base and V by 3 bases; bases with no gene match: 1. CDR3 bases: TGCGCCAGCAGCTCTAGCGGATCCTACAATGAGCAGTTCTTC. It specifies CASSSSGSYNEQFF.

The chain joins TRBV4-1 to TRBJ1-2; 8 nucleotides align to TRBD1. The germline V gene encodes CDR1 MGHRA and CDR2 YSYEKL. CDR3 size: 16 residues. J was trimmed by 5 bases and V by 2 bases; bases with no gene match: 10. This CDR3 reads CASSQLAGTGSYGYTF. CDR3 sequence (DNA): TGCGCCAGCAGCCAATTAGCCGGGACAGGAAGTTATGGCTACACCTTC.